This T cell receptor beta chain was found in a study of T cell responses to AZD1222 COVID-19 vaccine (dated by TCRdb to the early 2020s). Broadly, across the study: Because spike-specific TCR depth and breadth did not differ between the two schedules, AZD1222 recipients who got a second dose at roughly 4 weeks were pooled with those who got a second dose at roughly 12 weeks. TCR sequencing was performed for fewer than 250 trial participants, of whom roughly 200 were given two doses of AZD1222 and around 25 were given two doses of MenACWY control vaccine. Trial participants were enrolled by age into 18-55, 56-69 and 70-plus year subgroups, with roughly 150, 30 and 60 TCR-sequenced participants respectively. What the work shows at the level of the full study, not this receptor alone: Participants were mostly white British, with more females than males. The authors suggested clonal diversity may have been underestimated. Conclusions about previously exposed vaccinees were limited because only six or seven AZD1222 recipients were SARS-CoV-2 seropositive at baseline. The 56-69-year group was small, and its depth increase did not reach significance, likely because of low power. After two AZD1222 doses, both the breadth and the depth of spike-specific TCRs were significantly higher than at day 0 and than in MenACWY recipients. No day 14 peak-response samples were available, so repertoires were characterized only after the peak T cell response. Vaccine-associated CD4 TCRs spanned the whole spike protein, with dominant responses in regions 160-218 and 743-854. Reportedly, almost half of the unique spike-specific TCRs recognized epitopes lying outside the regions that are mutated in the B.1.351 and B.1.1.7 variants.

As for this clone: The antigen this receptor binds is unknown. Per-base qualities were not stored, and no clone one base away is much larger.

The CDR3, cysteine through phenylalanine, is 17 amino acids long. Just CDR3 DNA is preserved here, 51 bases in frame from base 1. CDR1 and CDR2 (SGHNT, YENEEA) derive from the germline V gene. V loses 0 bases, J loses 2 bases, and the germline ends lie 17 bases apart. According to the study, the label for this sample's time point signals: baseline before first vaccination. Samples from vaccinated people were obtained from the UK trials COV001 and COV002, which included a single-blind randomized controlled phase 2/3 trial of AZD1222 (ChAdOx1 nCoV-19) in healthy adults. For TCRbeta chain sequencing, PBMC samples were collected from trial participants at day 0 and at day 28 after the second dose. The CDR3 regions of human TCRbeta chains were subjected to immunosequencing. In the original analysis: TCRs in the repertoires were matched against a reference library of SARS-CoV-2-specific TCRs that had been generated with the MIRA antigen-specificity platform. Breadth was defined as the fraction of unique TCRs that were SARS-CoV-2-associated. Depth was defined as the fraction of total T cells that were SARS-CoV-2-associated. Using the MIRA data, each spike-specific TCR was assigned both to the spike region to which the TCR was reactive and to a CD4 or CD8 class. Log10-transformed breadth and depth values were compared by one-way ANOVA with Sidak's multiple comparisons tests. TCRdb took this table from immuneACCESS and kept in-frame rearrangements with V and J called. Such tables lack part of the clones; where checked against another copy, unresolved V genes explain under half of the gap, and the rest is unexplained. The V and J calls and clone size come from that table; D and trimming were worked out from the DNA. The sample records 100,000 to 150,000 clones, 70% to 90% of which are singletons. Around 1.5% of the sample is held by the ten biggest clonotypes.

Recombination joined TRBV11-3 with TRBJ2-7, and the D gene may be TRBD2, 6 bases matching. Sequencing was performed on peripheral blood, taken on day 0 of AZD1222 vaccination. This receptor was obtained from an adult in good health. In nucleotide form, the sequence is TGTGCCAGCAGCTTAGAGGGGCGTCTAGCGTTCACCTACGAGCAGTACTTC. The resulting protein is CASSLEGRLAFTYEQYF.